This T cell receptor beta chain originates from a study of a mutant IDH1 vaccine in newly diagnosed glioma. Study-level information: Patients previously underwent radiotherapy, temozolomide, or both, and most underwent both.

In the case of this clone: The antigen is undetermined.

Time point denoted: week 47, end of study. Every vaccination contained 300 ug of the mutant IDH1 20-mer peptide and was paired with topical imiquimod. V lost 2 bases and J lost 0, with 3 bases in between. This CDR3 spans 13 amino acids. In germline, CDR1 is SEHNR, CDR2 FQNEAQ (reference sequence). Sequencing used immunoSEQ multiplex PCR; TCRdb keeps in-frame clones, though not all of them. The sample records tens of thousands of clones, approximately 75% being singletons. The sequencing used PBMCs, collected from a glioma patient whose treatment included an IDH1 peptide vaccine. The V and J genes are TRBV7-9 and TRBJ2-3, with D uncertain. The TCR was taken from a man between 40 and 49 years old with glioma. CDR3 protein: CASSLHSTDTQYF. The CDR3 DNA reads TGTGCCAGCAGCTTACACAGCACAGATACGCAGTATTTT.